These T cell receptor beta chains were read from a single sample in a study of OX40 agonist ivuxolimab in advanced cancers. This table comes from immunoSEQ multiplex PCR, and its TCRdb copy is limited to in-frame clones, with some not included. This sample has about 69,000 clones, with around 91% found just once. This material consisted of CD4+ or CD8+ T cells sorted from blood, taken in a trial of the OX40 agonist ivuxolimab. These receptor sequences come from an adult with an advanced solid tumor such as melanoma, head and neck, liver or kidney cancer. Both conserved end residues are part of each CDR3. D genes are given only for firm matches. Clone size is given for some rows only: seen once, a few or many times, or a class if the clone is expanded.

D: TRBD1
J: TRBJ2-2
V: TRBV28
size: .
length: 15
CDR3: CASSLGTGDTGELFF
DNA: TGTGCCAGCAGTCTAGGGACAGGGGATACCGGGGAGCTGTTTTTT

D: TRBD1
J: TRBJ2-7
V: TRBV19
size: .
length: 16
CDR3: CASSKSPGQGTYEQYF
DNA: TGTGCCAGTAGTAAGTCGCCGGGACAGGGCACCTACGAGCAGTACTTC

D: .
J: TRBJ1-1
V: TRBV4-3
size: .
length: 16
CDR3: CASSQDYSQINTEAFF
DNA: TGCGCCAGCAGCCAAGATTATAGCCAGATAAACACTGAAGCTTTCTTT

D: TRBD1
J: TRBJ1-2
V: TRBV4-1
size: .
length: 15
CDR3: CASSQGTGGTSGYTF
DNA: TGCGCCAGCAGCCAAGGTACAGGGGGGACGTCCGGCTACACCTTC

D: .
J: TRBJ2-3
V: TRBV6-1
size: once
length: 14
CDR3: CASSPLPPADTQYF
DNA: TGTGCCAGCAGTCCGCTTCCCCCCGCAGATACGCAGTATTTT

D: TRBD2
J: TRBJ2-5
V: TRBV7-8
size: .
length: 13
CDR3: CASRAGEGETQYF
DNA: TGTGCCAGCAGAGCGGGAGAGGGTGAGACCCAGTACTTC

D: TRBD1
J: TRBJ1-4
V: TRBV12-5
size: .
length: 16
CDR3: CASGRAGDRGNEKLFF
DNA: TGTGCTAGTGGTCGTGCCGGGGACAGGGGAAATGAAAAACTGTTTTTT

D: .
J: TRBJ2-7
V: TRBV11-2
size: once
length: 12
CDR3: CATKGFSYEQYF
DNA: TGTGCCACCAAGGGGTTCTCCTACGAGCAGTACTTC

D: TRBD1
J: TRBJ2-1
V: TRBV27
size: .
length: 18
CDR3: CASSLLQGTGISYNEQFF
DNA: TGTGCCAGCAGTTTATTACAGGGGACAGGTATATCCTACAATGAGCAGTTCTTC

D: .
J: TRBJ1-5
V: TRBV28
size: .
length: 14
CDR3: CASSYPGDGQPQHF
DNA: TGTGCCAGCAGTTATCCGGGAGACGGGCAGCCCCAGCATTTT

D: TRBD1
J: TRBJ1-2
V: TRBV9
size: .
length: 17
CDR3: CASSTTGGDVDNYGYTF
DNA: TGTGCCAGCAGCACCACAGGGGGCGATGTGGATAACTATGGCTACACCTTC

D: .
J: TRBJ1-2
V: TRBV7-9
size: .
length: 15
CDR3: CASTSPGRSFDGYTF
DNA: TGTGCCAGCACCTCGCCGGGTAGGAGTTTCGATGGCTACACCTTC

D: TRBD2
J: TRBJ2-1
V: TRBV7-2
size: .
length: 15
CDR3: CASSQLAGGPNEQFF
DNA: TGTGCCAGCAGCCAACTAGCGGGGGGGCCCAATGAGCAGTTCTTC

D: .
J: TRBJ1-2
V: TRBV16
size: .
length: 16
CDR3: CASSPREGRENYGYTF
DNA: TGTGCCAGCAGCCCTCGGGAGGGCAGGGAAAACTATGGCTACACCTTC

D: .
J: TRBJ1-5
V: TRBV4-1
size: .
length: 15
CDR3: CASSLVAGRNQPQHF
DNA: TGCGCCAGCAGCCTGGTGGCGGGACGGAATCAGCCCCAGCATTTT

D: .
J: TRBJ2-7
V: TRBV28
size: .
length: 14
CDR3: CASSLFPSSYEQYF
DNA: TGTGCCAGCAGTTTATTCCCAAGCTCCTACGAGCAGTACTTC